Listed below are T cell receptor beta chains from one sample, sequenced in a study of human T cells and chemical hapten exposure. TCRdb re-called the RACE reads through MiXCR, storing one row per CDR3 protein. The data show approximately 90,000 distinct CDR3 sequences, around 11% seen once. The sequences come from whole blood, collected in connection with sensitization to the hapten diphenylcyclopropenone (DPC). The origin of the receptors is a woman aged 40 to 50 with alopecia areata. Some clones in this sample may be carry-over from other donors' samples. The CDR3 runs from the conserved cysteine through the conserved F or W. The D gene is left open where the match is weak. Size values are once, few and many counts, or a class for expanded clones, and some rows have none.

CDR3 protein	CDR3 DNA	D gene	V gene	J gene	clone size
CASSPGVQPQHF	TGTGCCAGCAGCCCGGGGGTTCAGCCCCAGCATTTT	.	TRBV7-9	TRBJ1-5	.
CASSLGRRDIQYF	TGTGCCAGCAGCTTAGGAAGGCGGGACATTCAGTACTTC	.	TRBV28	TRBJ2-4	.
CASSGGQGRDEQFF	TGCGCCAGCAGCGGGGGACAGGGTCGCGATGAGCAGTTCTTC	TRBD1	TRBV5-1	TRBJ2-1	few
CASSSRGRSYNEQFF	TGTGCCAGCAGCTCCAGGGGGCGCTCCTACAATGAGCAGTTCTTC	TRBD1	TRBV7-9	TRBJ2-1	few
CASSSQGEDHEKLFF	TGCGCCAGCAGCTCGCAGGGGGAGGACCATGAAAAACTGTTTTTT	TRBD1	TRBV5-1	TRBJ1-4	.
CASMPGVERETQYF	TGTGCCAGCATGCCGGGAGTTGAGCGGGAGACCCAGTACTTC	.	TRBV7-9	TRBJ2-5	many
CASSPPWGPDTQYF	TGTGCCAGCAGCCCTCCATGGGGGCCGGATACGCAGTATTTT	.	TRBV6-5	TRBJ2-3	few
CASSLDENTGELFF	TGTGCCAGCAGCTTGGACGAGAACACCGGGGAGCTGTTTTTT	.	TRBV5-4	TRBJ2-2	.
CASSDQGYTEAFF	TGTGCCAGCAGTGATCAGGGTTACACTGAAGCTTTCTTT	.	TRBV25-1	TRBJ1-1	.
CATSREWNTEAFF	TGTGCCACTTCAAGAGAGTGGAACACTGAAGCTTTCTTT	.	TRBV6-5	TRBJ1-1	many
CASSPPLPDEQYF	TGTGCCAGCTCACCACCTCTACCGGACGAGCAGTACTTC	.	TRBV18	TRBJ2-7	.
CASSAPDDTQYF	TGTGCCAGCAGTGCGCCGGACGATACGCAGTATTTT	.	TRBV12-3/TRBV12-4	TRBJ2-3	.
CASSLRNTGELFF	TGTGCCAGCAGTTTAAGGAACACCGGGGAGCTGTTTTTT	.	TRBV27	TRBJ2-2	many
CASSQGRNQPQHF	TGTGCCAGTAGCCAGGGTAGGAATCAGCCCCAGCATTTT	.	TRBV19	TRBJ1-5	many
CASSLQVRETQYF	TGTGCCAGCAGCCTACAGGTCCGGGAGACCCAGTACTTC	.	TRBV7-2	TRBJ2-5	.
CASSLAGTGVIEQYF	TGTGCCAGCAGTTTAGCGGGGACAGGGGTAATCGAGCAGTACTTC	TRBD1	TRBV7-2	TRBJ2-7	few
CASSPRVEERETQYF	TGTGCCAGCTCACCCCGCGTGGAGGAACGAGAGACCCAGTACTTC	.	TRBV18	TRBJ2-5	.
CASSGLGSGRANEQFF	TGTGCCAGCAGCGGCCTAGGAAGCGGGAGGGCCAATGAGCAGTTCTTC	TRBD2	TRBV14	TRBJ2-1	.
CSAPLLSGSTDTQYF	TGCAGTGCTCCTCTACTTAGCGGGAGCACAGATACGCAGTATTTT	TRBD2	TRBV20-1	TRBJ2-3	many
CASSQDTSGRAGEQFF	TGCGCCAGCAGCCAAGATACTAGCGGGAGGGCCGGTGAGCAGTTCTTC	TRBD2	TRBV4-3	TRBJ2-1	.
CAISDRGDNSPLHF	TGTGCCATCAGTGACAGGGGGGATAATTCACCCCTCCACTTT	TRBD1	TRBV10-3	TRBJ1-6	many
CASTARGTDTQYF	TGTGCCAGCACAGCGAGGGGCACAGATACGCAGTATTTT	.	TRBV6-2/TRBV6-3	TRBJ2-3	many
CASSPRAGGRTDTQYF	TGTGCCAGTAGTCCTAGAGCGGGAGGGAGAACAGATACGCAGTATTTT	TRBD2	TRBV19	TRBJ2-3	few
CASSQERLKANEQFF	TGTGCCAGCAGCCAAGAACGGCTTAAGGCTAATGAGCAGTTCTTC	.	TRBV3-1	TRBJ2-1	.
CASSPAGRALQYF	TGTGCCAGCAGTCCAGCGGGCAGGGCTCTGCAGTACTTC	.	TRBV28	TRBJ2-7	many
CAISRQGYSGNTIYF	TGTGCCATCAGCCGACAGGGATACTCTGGAAACACCATATATTTT	TRBD1	TRBV6-5	TRBJ1-3	.
CASGLSGGAEQYF	TGTGCTAGTGGTTTGTCAGGCGGGGCGGAGCAGTATTTT	.	TRBV12-5	TRBJ2-3	few
CASSTGETYNEQFF	TGTGCCAGCAGTACAGGGGAAACCTACAATGAGCAGTTCTTC	TRBD1	TRBV28	TRBJ2-1	few
CASSLAPFFHEGEQFF	TGTGCCAGCAGCTTAGCCCCGTTCTTTCACGAGGGTGAGCAGTTCTTC	.	TRBV7-2	TRBJ2-1	few
CASSLAPGLAYNEQFF	TGCGCCAGCAGCTTGGCACCGGGACTAGCTTACAATGAGCAGTTCTTC	TRBD2	TRBV5-1	TRBJ2-1	.
CASSLDGGEKLFF	TGTGCCAGCAGTCTCGATGGGGGGGAAAAACTGTTTTTT	.	TRBV28	TRBJ1-4	many
CASSPTESETQYF	TGTGCCAGCTCACCCACGGAGTCGGAGACCCAGTACTTC	.	TRBV18	TRBJ2-5	many
CASSGPGTNEQFF	TGTGCCAGCAGTGGGCCAGGGACAAATGAGCAGTTCTTC	.	TRBV2	TRBJ2-1	.
CASSLRVSGTDNEQFF	TGTGCCAGCAGCCTCCGCGTTAGTGGGACAGACAATGAGCAGTTCTTC	TRBD1	TRBV7-3	TRBJ2-1	few
CASSLTGGSYNEQFF	TGTGCCAGCAGCTTAACAGGTGGTTCCTACAATGAGCAGTTCTTC	.	TRBV11-2	TRBJ2-1	many
CASSLDRKYGYTF	TGTGCCAGCAGCCTTGACAGGAAATATGGCTACACCTTC	.	TRBV7-2	TRBJ1-2	few
CASSWGATGELFF	TGTGCCAGCAGTTGGGGGGCTACCGGGGAGCTGTTTTTT	.	TRBV6-2/TRBV6-3	TRBJ2-2	.
CSTPESTDTQYF	TGCAGTACCCCCGAAAGCACAGATACGCAGTATTTT	.	TRBV20-1	TRBJ2-3	.
CASSEARQETQYF	TGTGCCAGCAGTGAAGCCCGTCAAGAGACCCAGTACTTC	.	TRBV2	TRBJ2-5	.
CAGTCRGAHIQYF	TGTGCCGGGACCTGCAGGGGGGCGCACATTCAGTACTTC	.	TRBV7-2	TRBJ2-4	.
CASSLNFPETQYF	TGTGCCAGCAGCTTGAACTTCCCGGAGACCCAGTACTTC	.	TRBV7-2	TRBJ2-5	many
CASSQVQGSPGELFF	TGTGCCAGCAGCCAAGTTCAGGGAAGTCCCGGGGAGCTGTTTTTT	.	TRBV3-1	TRBJ2-2	.
CASSLGDNQPQHF	TGCGCCAGCAGCTTGGGGGACAATCAGCCCCAGCATTTT	.	TRBV5-1	TRBJ1-5	.
CASSRTGPPNEQFF	TGTGCCAGCAGCCGAACCGGACCCCCCAATGAGCAGTTCTTC	.	TRBV6-5	TRBJ2-1	few
CASSLVHPVWGKNTEAFF	TGTGCCAGCAGCTTAGTCCACCCCGTCTGGGGTAAGAACACTGAAGCTTTCTTT	.	TRBV7-2	TRBJ1-1	many
CATTSGSTTLGYEQYF	TGTGCCACGACTAGCGGGTCGACCACCTTGGGGTACGAGCAGTACTTC	TRBD2	TRBV6-1	TRBJ2-7	.
CASSPSLAEGWEQYF	TGTGCCAGCTCACCTTCACTAGCGGAAGGGTGGGAGCAGTACTTC	TRBD2	TRBV18	TRBJ2-7	few
CAASDAGNNEQFF	TGTGCCGCCTCGGACGCGGGAAACAATGAGCAGTTCTTC	.	TRBV28	TRBJ2-1	few
CASSLDLGQWDGYTF	TGCGCCAGCAGCTTGGATTTGGGGCAATGGGATGGCTACACCTTC	.	TRBV5-1	TRBJ1-2	.
CASRRRATGELFF	TGTGCCAGCAGGAGAAGGGCCACCGGGGAGCTGTTTTTT	.	TRBV11-3	TRBJ2-2	.
CASSLVKGGEQYF	TGTGCCAGCAGCTTGGTGAAGGGCGGCGAGCAGTACTTC	.	TRBV5-8	TRBJ2-7	few
CASSPGGTLSTDTQYF	TGCGCCAGCAGCCCCGGAGGGACTTTGAGTACAGATACGCAGTATTTT	.	TRBV5-1	TRBJ2-3	.